One and the same sample provided the 6 T cell receptor beta chains below, sequenced in a study of blood T cell repertoires in COVID-19. The repertoire was sequenced with immunoSEQ multiplex PCR; TCRdb's copy has only in-frame clones and lacks some. Of some 180,000 clones in the sample, 85% to 90% were seen once. Sequencing was performed on PBMCs or T cells enriched from blood (not recorded which). The receptors here all came from a man aged 40-49 years who had recovered from COVID-19.

This chain uses TRBV6-5 with TRBJ1-6; D possibly corresponds to TRBD1 (5 bases). The CDR3 is 15 residues long. The V end was cut by 10 bases, the J end by 7 bases, with 20 bases between. Germline CDR1 reads MNHEY; CDR2 reads SVGAGI. The CDR3 is CATPWDFYPNSPLHF. CDR3 in DNA: TGTGCCACCCCCTGGGACTTCTACCCCAATTCACCCCTCCACTTT.

This clone occurred once. V gene TRBV27 combines with J gene TRBJ1-5; no clear D. Trimming shortened V by 3 bases and J by 3 bases, and 9 bases separated the two germline ends. The V gene's germline CDR1 is MNHEY and CDR2 SMNVEV (reference sequence). The CDR3 runs 14 residues. CDR3 DNA: TGTGCCAGCAGTTTGACACGGCACAATCAGCCCCAGCATTTT. Its protein is CASSLTRHNQPQHF.

J is TRBJ2-5 and V is TRBV27, with D perhaps matching TRBD1 (5 bases). The CDR3 length is 15 residues. The V and J ends lost 3 bases and 4 bases respectively, with 15 bases between them. The germline gives CDR1 MNHEY, CDR2 SMNVEV (reference sequence). The CDR3 region is CASSFSSAGIETQYF. The CDR3 DNA reads TGTGCCAGCAGTTTTTCTTCGGCAGGGATAGAGACCCAGTACTTC.

This clone turned up a few times. The rearrangement uses TRBV19 and TRBJ1-5; D is uncertain. The germline V gene has CDR1 LNHDA and CDR2 SQIVND (reference sequence). Trimming cost V 6 bases and J 2 bases, with 14 bases left between them. CDR3 length equals 15 residues. Written as DNA, the CDR3 is TGTGCCAGTAGCTTATCCCGGGAGGGCAATCAGCCCCAGCATTTT. It encodes CASSLSREGNQPQHF.

This chain connects TRBV11-2 to TRBJ1-3; D is perhaps TRBD1 (6 bases). This CDR3 is 16 amino acids long. The V gene's germline CDR1 is SGHAT and CDR2 FQNNGV. V gave up 2 bases and J gave up 0 bases, with 11 bases separating them. CDR3 coding DNA: TGTGCCAGCAGCTTACTGACAGGCTTCTCTGGAAACACCATATATTTT. Translating gives CASSLLTGFSGNTIYF.

The chain uses TRBV9 and TRBJ2-3; possible D gene TRBD2, 5 bases. The CDR3 is 15 residues long. V was cut by 0 bases and J by 6 bases, with 14 bases left in between. CDR1 and CDR2 (germline): SGDLS, YYNGEE. The DNA for the CDR3 is TGTGCCAGCAGCGTAGGTGGCGGGCAAAGGGATACGCAGTATTTT. It translates to CASSVGGGQRDTQYF. Full variable domain (remainder filled in from reference TRBV9 and TRBJ2-3): DSGVTQTPKHLITATGQRVTLRCSPRSGDLSVYWYQQSLDQGLQFLIQYYNGEERAKGNILERFSAQQFPDLHSELNLSSLELGDSALYFCASSVGGGQRDTQYFGPGTRLTVL.